This T cell receptor beta chain was recovered during a study of siplizumab effects on memory and regulatory T cells. The CDR3 sequence is 12 residues long. Germline CDR1 and CDR2: MDHEN and SYDVKM. Trimming pared 9 bases from V and 0 bases from J, leaving 9 bases between. Method: immunoSEQ multiplex PCR; TCRdb's copy keeps in-frame clones and lacks some. The sample gives about 100,000 clones, more than 85% of which show up once; just over 2.5% is in the top ten. This clone was seen once. The sequence was collected from a human donor in good health. Some clones in this sample may be carry-over from other donors' samples. Specimen: CD4+ T cells sorted from blood. V gene TRBV28 combines with J gene TRBJ2-7; D is perhaps TRBD2 (5 bases). The CDR3: CASGESSYEQYF. In DNA form, the CDR3 reads TGTGCCAGTGGGGAGAGCTCCTACGAGCAGTACTTC. The full variable domain, rest sourced from reference TRBV28 and TRBJ2-7, is DVKVTQSSRYLVKRTGEKVFLECVQDMDHENMFWYRQDPGLGLRLIYFSYDVKMKEKGDIPEGYSVSREKKERFSLILESASTNQTSMYLCASGESSYEQYFGPGTRLTVT.